A single sample gave rise to the 26 T cell receptor beta chains below, sequenced in a study of blood T cell repertoires in COVID-19. Profiling relied on immunoSEQ multiplex PCR, and the TCRdb table lists in-frame clones only, not all of them. The profile shows about 190,000 clones, over 80% of them singletons. Material: peripheral blood. The source is a woman aged 40 to 50 with acute or convalescent COVID-19.

The rearrangement uses TRBV2 and TRBJ1-5; the D gene is possibly TRBD1 (5 bases). The CDR3 contains 15 residues. Germline lookup yields CDR1 SNHLY and CDR2 FYNNEI. V lost 6 bases, J lost 0 bases, and 12 bases lay in between. CDR3: CASRVDSYSNQPQHF. The DNA for the CDR3 is TGTGCCAGCAGGGTAGACAGCTATAGCAATCAGCCCCAGCATTTT.

The chain couples TRBV2 to TRBJ1-1, with D perhaps TRBD1 (5 bases). CDR1 and CDR2 from the germline V gene are SNHLY and FYNNEI. CDR3 length equals 14 residues. Between the trimmed V and J ends, which lost 2 bases and 4 bases, there was a span of 11 bases. CDR3 sequence reads: CASSEQGLSTEAFF. The CDR3 bases are TGTGCCAGCAGTGAACAGGGTTTGAGCACTGAAGCTTTCTTT.

This clone is medium-sized in the sample. The genes are TRBV30 and TRBJ1-1, with TRBD1 matching over 7 bases. V lost 6 bases, J lost 8 bases, and 12 bases stayed unmatched. This CDR3 is built from 13 residues. Germline CDR1 reads GTSNPN; CDR2 reads SVGIG (reference sequence). The CDR3 bases are TGTGCCTGTCCCGGGACAGAGAAAGCCGAAGCTTTCTTT. The encoded protein is CACPGTEKAEAFF.

The rearrangement links TRBV19 to TRBJ2-3, with 8 bases fitting TRBD1. The V and J ends lost 5 bases and 2 bases, in that order; junction bases with no gene match: 3. Germline-derived CDR1 and CDR2 are LNHDA and SQIVND (reference sequence). The CDR3 totals 14 residues. The CDR3 sequence: CASSRQGFTDTQYF. CDR3 coding DNA: TGTGCCAGTAGTCGACAGGGGTTCACAGATACGCAGTATTTT.

This sequence joins TRBV30 and TRBJ1-1, with unresolved D. V lost 2 bases to trimming and J lost 7 bases, with 8 bases between them. Germline assignment: CDR1 GTSNPN and CDR2 SVGIG (reference sequence). This CDR3 comprises 11 residues. The CDR3 sequence is CAWSPLNEAFF. CDR3 DNA sequence: TGTGCCTGGAGTCCCCTAAATGAAGCTTTCTTT.

The chain links TRBV5-4 to TRBJ2-3; 12 bases line up with TRBD2. This CDR3 region has 19 residues. Germline loops: CDR1 SGHNT, CDR2 YYREEE (reference sequence). The junction had 19 bases not matched to a gene; V was cut back by 7 bases and J by 4 bases. In DNA form, the CDR3 reads TGTGCCAGCGCGCCTAGTCCGGGACTAGCGGGCGGGGGCCCAGATACGCAGTATTTT. Residues: CASAPSPGLAGGGPDTQYF.

The V and J genes are TRBV2 and TRBJ1-2, with 7 bases aligning to TRBD1. V was clipped by 8 bases and J by 2 bases; unmatched bases: 5. Germline CDR1 is SNHLY and CDR2 is FYNNEI. The CDR3 length is 13 residues. The CDR3 nucleotides are TGTGCCAGCTATCGGGACAGCAACTATGGCTACACCTTC. Encoded protein: CASYRDSNYGYTF.

The genes are TRBV30 and TRBJ1-2; the match to TRBD1 covers 8 bases. Germline CDR1 and CDR2: GTSNPN and SVGIG (reference sequence). The CDR3 sequence is 14 residues long. V dropped 2 bases and J dropped 2; count of bases not matched to a gene: 4. CDR3 sequence: CAWSRNRGNYGYTF. The DNA of the CDR3 is TGTGCCTGGAGTAGGAACAGGGGGAACTATGGCTACACCTTC.

This sequence joins TRBV27 and TRBJ1-2; TRBD1 matches at 8 bases. Germline V gives CDR1 MNHEY, CDR2 SMNVEV (reference sequence). V lost 7 bases to trimming and J lost 3 bases; unmatched junction nucleotides: 13. The CDR3 runs 16 residues. The DNA for the CDR3 is TGTGCCAGCAAATCCGGGGCGGACAGGGCAGACTATGGCTACACCTTC. Translation: CASKSGADRADYGYTF.

The sample holds a few counts of this clone. The V and J genes are TRBV4-1 and TRBJ2-7; 8 bases line up with TRBD1. Trimming removed 2 bases from V and 7 bases from J; junction bases left unmatched: 7. Germline V lookup: CDR1 MGHRA, CDR2 YSYEKL. The CDR3 runs to 14 residues. The CDR3 sequence is CASSQHGQGGEQYF. DNA for the CDR3: TGCGCCAGCAGCCAACACGGACAGGGTGGGGAGCAGTACTTC.

The chain combines TRBV2 with TRBJ2-5, with D hard to call. Germline V lookup: CDR1 SNHLY, CDR2 FYNNEI. V lost 1 base and J 4 bases, leaving 10 bases between the germline ends. CDR3 length: 14 amino acids. For the CDR3, the DNA is TGTGCCAGCAGTGAAGGAGGCTATCGAGAGACCCAGTACTTC. Translated: CASSEGGYRETQYF.

The chain couples TRBV19 to TRBJ1-2; 9 bases fit TRBD1. The ends lost 5 bases at V and 8 bases at J; junction bases unmatched: 3. The CDR3 is made up of 12 amino acids. Germline loops: CDR1 LNHDA, CDR2 SQIVND (reference sequence). The CDR3 DNA reads as TGTGCCAGTAGTTGGACAGGGGACGGCTACACCTTC. This translates into CASSWTGDGYTF.

With regard to this clone: Other nucleotide sequences in the sample specify the same CDR3. V and J are TRBV5-1 and TRBJ2-3; 8 bases agree with TRBD2. The CDR3 covers 14 residues. The ends lost 0 bases at V and 3 bases at J; junction bases unmatched: 0. Germline CDR1 is SGHRS and CDR2 is YFSETQ. The CDR3 coding sequence is TGCGCCAGCAGCTTGGGACTAGCGACAGATACGCAGTATTTT. Translated, it gives CASSLGLATDTQYF.

The chain joins TRBV9 to TRBJ1-2; TRBD1 might be the D (6 bases). CDR1 and CDR2 from the germline V gene are SGDLS and YYNGEE. Trimming stripped 0 bases from V and 4 bases from J, with 13 bases between. The CDR3 has 15 amino acids. This chain's CDR3 is CASSVDRQDLYGYTF. DNA of the CDR3: TGTGCCAGCAGCGTAGATAGACAGGACCTCTATGGCTACACCTTC.

The chain recombines TRBV11-2 with TRBJ1-6; 8 nucleotides match TRBD1. The germline V gene encodes CDR1 SGHAT and CDR2 FQNNGV. This CDR3 region has 14 residues. Unmatched junction bases numbered 6, after V lost 5 bases and J lost 9 bases. This CDR3 reads CASSDQGAGSPLHF. The CDR3 DNA follows: TGTGCCAGCAGCGACCAGGGGGCGGGTTCACCCCTCCACTTT.

The chain employs TRBV4-1 and TRBJ2-7, with TRBD1 matching 7 bases. Per the germline V gene, CDR1 is MGHRA and CDR2 is YSYEKL. The V gene end was trimmed by 4 bases and the J gene end by 6 bases; junction bases not matched to a gene: 12. The CDR3 has 15 amino acids. CDR3 sequence reads: CASSRAPTGTGEQYF. CDR3 DNA: TGCGCCAGCAGCCGGGCCCCGACAGGGACCGGCGAGCAGTACTTC.

The gene calls are TRBV7-2 and TRBJ2-7, with TRBD1 identical over 7 bases. CDR1 is SGHTA and CDR2 is FQGNSA in the germline V gene. J gave up 3 bases and V 0 bases, and 5 bases lay outside the gene matches. This CDR3 has 15 residues. The CDR3 DNA sequence: TGTGCCAGCAGCTTAGCTCAGGGGGTGGGCTACGAGCAGTACTTC. Protein product: CASSLAQGVGYEQYF.

The gene calls are TRBV2 and TRBJ1-6; D is ambiguous. CDR3 length: 13 residues. V lost 7 bases to trimming and J lost 7 bases, with 11 bases between them. Germline CDR1 SNHLY, CDR2 FYNNEI. The CDR3, as DNA: TGTGCCAGCAATGTGGCAGGCAATTCACCCCTCCACTTT. Residues: CASNVAGNSPLHF.

This chain connects TRBV5-1 to TRBJ1-2; no clear D. The germline V gene encodes CDR1 SGHRS and CDR2 YFSETQ. The CDR3 sequence is 15 residues long. V was shortened by 6 bases and J by 0 bases, with 15 bases between the two germline ends. The CDR3 bases are TGCGCCAGCACTCTCACAGCCTTAGCTAACTATGGCTACACCTTC. It specifies CASTLTALANYGYTF.

This chain connects TRBV7-2 to TRBJ2-7; 10 bases match TRBD1. This CDR3 spans 18 amino acids. Trimming cost V 4 bases and J 1 base; bases outside gene matches: 13. The germline gives CDR1 SGHTA, CDR2 FQGNSA. The CDR3 DNA sequence: TGTGCCAGCAGCTCACCGCTCGGGACAGGGGCCCCATCCTACGAGCAGTACTTC. This sequence encodes CASSSPLGTGAPSYEQYF.

The chain employs TRBV6-8 and TRBJ1-2; D not resolved. Germline V lookup: CDR1 MNHGY, CDR2 SAAAGT. There are 19 residues in the CDR3. Trimming left V 2 bases short and J 1 base short, with 23 bases between. This CDR3 is CASSYGKFQPLTSNYGYTF. CDR3 nucleotides: TGTGCCAGCAGTTACGGCAAGTTCCAACCGCTTACTAGTAACTATGGCTACACCTTC.

This clone occurred once. The chain employs TRBV5-6 and TRBJ1-1; weak D call: TRBD1 (5 bases). The CDR3 contains 14 residues. In germline, CDR1 is SGHDT, CDR2 YYEEEE. Trimming cost V 9 bases and J 0 bases, with 15 bases left between them. The CDR3 reads CATQDGALNTEAFF. DNA of the CDR3: TGTGCCACGCAAGATGGGGCGTTGAACACTGAAGCTTTCTTT.

The J gene is TRBJ1-4, the V gene TRBV2, with D possibly matching TRBD1 (5 bases). V lost 6 bases and J lost 3, with 14 bases in between. The germline gives CDR1 SNHLY, CDR2 FYNNEI. The CDR3 is 15 residues long. The CDR3 here is CASRTPRVSNEKLFF. In DNA, the CDR3 is TGTGCCAGCAGGACACCCAGGGTCTCTAATGAAAAACTGTTTTTT.

This chain uses TRBV9 with TRBJ1-2; TRBD1 matches at 8 bases. Trimming cost V 3 bases and J 1 base; bases outside gene matches: 5. Germline-derived CDR1 and CDR2 are SGDLS and YYNGEE. The length of the CDR3 is 15 residues. In nucleotides, the CDR3 is TGTGCCAGCAGCGAACAGGGGGGCCATAACTATGGCTACACCTTC. This encodes CASSEQGGHNYGYTF.

The chain carries TRBV5-1 and TRBJ1-6; 7 bases fit TRBD1. V lost 4 bases and J lost 2; bases outside the gene matches: 12. The CDR3 is 18 residues long. CDR1 is SGHRS, CDR2 YFSETQ, per germline. The CDR3: CASSPISQGLAYNSPLHF. As DNA, the CDR3 is TGCGCCAGCAGCCCAATCTCACAGGGGTTGGCCTATAATTCACCCCTCCACTTT.

This clone was counted a few times. The V and J genes are TRBV19 and TRBJ2-6, with TRBD1 matching 7 bases. V dropped 6 bases and J dropped 4; count of bases not matched to a gene: 6. The CDR3 is made up of 15 amino acids. The germline V gene encodes CDR1 LNHDA and CDR2 SQIVND (reference sequence). The CDR3 nucleotides are TGTGCCAGTAGCGGAACAGGGGCCGGGGCCAACGTCCTGACTTTC. Encoded protein: CASSGTGAGANVLTF.